Given below is one T cell receptor beta chain in context. This clone is a singleton in its sample. The clone's antigen remains unknown. No base quality values were provided; no much bigger clone lies one nucleotide off. The entry originates in a study of Ad26.COV2.S vaccination and SARS-CoV-2 variants (dated by TCRdb to the early 2020s). About the investigation overall: Vaccine-arm donors came from COV1001, a multicentre, randomized, double-blind, placebo-controlled phase I-IIa trial of Ad26.COV2.S in healthy adults. Ad26.COV2.S was given intramuscularly at 5x10^10 or 1x10^11 viral particles, as a single shot or as two shots 56 days apart. Sequencing of the TCRbeta repertoire served to evaluate the specificity and breadth of SARS-CoV-2-reactive T cell receptors following Ad26.COV2.S vaccination. A total of about 30 samples were included in the TCR-sequenced set, comprising around 19 Ad26.COV2.S vaccine recipients, 5 placebo recipients and 8 SARS-CoV-2 convalescent individuals. Trial participants were randomized into five groups of five: low-dose or high-dose Ad26.COV2.S given once or twice, or placebo on both occasions. Throughout the experiments and outcome assessment, investigators stayed blinded to trial group allocation. Study-wide conclusions, independent of this receptor: Comparing responses between vaccine doses or regimens was not something the study was powered to do. It was noted by the authors that total T cell responses may have been underestimated by the TCR breadth and depth analyses. Compared with placebo recipients, Ad26.COV2.S recipients showed higher spike-specific TCR breadth (P = 0.0014). Non-spike TCR breadth was comparable between vaccine and placebo recipients, consistent with the vaccine containing only spike. After vaccination, substantial breadth of spike-specific CD8+ and CD4+ T cell responses was reported.

The sample's treatment or condition, from its label and the paper: 15 to 20 received Ad26.COV2.S at low or high dose, single or two shots; five or six received placebo; per-sample allocation not given. For vaccine and placebo recipients, the sequenced repertoires came from samples collected on day 63 after the first injection. In Cohort 1b, some 25 adults aged 18-55 years were enrolled at a single site in Boston, USA, between 29 July and 7 August 2020. Ad26.COV2.S was a replication-incompetent adenovirus type 26 vector expressing a prefusion-stabilized SARS-CoV-2 spike protein from the original Wuhan strain. The immunoSEQ Assay was the method used to sequence TCRbeta CDR3 regions. After extraction, genomic DNA underwent amplification by bias-controlled multiplex PCR, followed by high-throughput sequencing. The study's processing was this. Collapsing and filtering of sequences were performed to quantify the absolute abundance of each unique TCRbeta CDR3 region. T cell fraction was estimated by normalization of TCRbeta template counts to usable DNA, with usable DNA being measured through amplification of reference genes present in all nucleated cells. Repertoire TCRs were annotated as SARS-CoV-2-specific when V gene, CDR3 amino acid sequence and J gene were exactly matched to a known reactive TCR set. MIRA supplied the reference SARS-CoV-2 TCR set, which was filtered for enrichment in COVID-19-positive ImmuneCODE repertoires so that public or cross-reactive TCRs were removed. Using the MIRA antigens, annotated TCRs were further analysed by specific ORF or by position within an ORF. Breadth was defined as annotated unique rearrangements over total unique productive rearrangements; depth was the summed frequency of those rearrangements. Two-sided Wilcoxon rank-sum tests were applied when comparing TCR breadth between groups. Imported from immuneACCESS, the table was reduced by TCRdb to in-frame sequences with V and J called. These copies leave out some clones; in studies compared against another copy, an unresolved V gene accounts for under half, and the cause of the remainder is not known. V and J calls and clone size are as listed in that table; D and trimming were resolved from the DNA. This sample comprises 440,000 or so clones, about 90% of them detected only once. Approximately 1.6% of the sample is in the top ten clones.

This TCR was sampled from a person between 18 and 60 years old who received the Ad26.COV2.S COVID-19 vaccine or a placebo. Sequencing used peripheral blood, obtained in a trial of Ad26.COV2.S vaccine versus placebo.

The CDR3 reads CASRSGLKGMNEKLFF. The bases read TGTGCCAGTAGAAGCGGGCTAAAGGGGATGAATGAAAAACTGTTTTTT. The rearranged segments are TRBV19 and TRBJ1-4; TRBD1 is possibly the D segment (5 matching bases). The CDR3 starts with the cysteine, ends with the phenylalanine, and has 16 residues. The DNA shown is the 48-base CDR3, in frame from base 1. CDR1 and CDR2 were assigned from the germline V gene (reference sequence) as LNHDA and SQIVND. The germline ends are 19 bases apart after V is trimmed by 6 bases and J by 5 bases.